The 2 T cell receptor beta chains reported below all come from one sample, sequenced in a study of cytomegalovirus exposure and HLA in healthy donors. PCR amplification relied on 60 Vbeta primers (plus 13 Jbeta primers). The data were produced by immunoSEQ multiplex PCR, yet TCRdb's version contains in-frame clones alone and is incomplete. The data show 150,000 to 200,000 clones, about 80% seen once. The specimen was PBMCs. These receptors were collected from a woman between 18 and 29 years old in good health and CMV-seropositive.

The V gene is TRBV7-3, the J gene TRBJ1-5, with a weak D call TRBD1 (5 bases). Germline CDR1 is SGHTA and CDR2 is FQGTGA. The length of the CDR3 is 17 residues. V shed 6 bases and J shed 0 bases, with 18 bases lying between them. The CDR3 coding sequence is TGTGCCAGCAGAACTAAAAGACAGAAACTTAGCAATCAGCCCCAGCATTTT. It is translated as CASRTKRQKLSNQPQHF. Filled out from reference TRBV7-3 and TRBJ1-5, the complete variable domain reads GAGVSQTPSNKVTEKGKYVELRCDPISGHTALYWYRQSLGQGPEFLIYFQGTGAADDSGLPNDRFFAVRPEGSVSTLKIQRTERGDSAVYLCASRTKRQKLSNQPQHFGDGTRLSIL.

V and J are TRBV28 and TRBJ2-7; D is unresolved. The CDR3 sequence is 12 residues long. Germline V gene lookup returns CDR1 MDHEN and CDR2 SYDVKM. V was shortened by 1 base and J by 3 bases, with 4 bases between the two germline ends. CDR3 residues: CASSLYGYEQYF. CDR3 DNA: TGTGCCAGCAGTTTATACGGCTACGAGCAGTACTTC.